This passage covers 12 T cell receptor beta chains from one sample sequenced in a study of T cell responses to AZD1222 COVID-19 vaccine. Using immunoSEQ multiplex PCR, the repertoire was profiled, and TCRdb retains in-frame clones only, with some absent. The sample lists approximately 89,000 clones, just over 90% occurring once. Here the sequenced sample was peripheral blood, taken 28 days after the second AZD1222 dose. The source is an adult who received the AZD1222 COVID-19 vaccine.

This chain uses TRBV5-1 with TRBJ2-7, with 7 bases fitting TRBD2. The trim removed 2 bases at V and 3 bases at J, leaving 11 bases unmatched. This CDR3 is 16 amino acids long. Germline V gene data show CDR1 as SGHRS and CDR2 as YFSETQ. This CDR3 is CASSLSSGPTFYEQYF. The DNA for the CDR3 is TGCGCCAGCAGCTTATCTAGCGGACCTACTTTCTACGAGCAGTACTTC. Variable domain in full (rest from reference TRBV5-1 and TRBJ2-7): KAGVTQTPRYLIKTRGQQVTLSCSPISGHRSVSWYQQTPGQGLQFLFEYFSETQRNKGNFPGRFSGRQFSNSRSEMNVSTLELGDSALYLCASSLSSGPTFYEQYFGPGTRLTVT.

The chain employs TRBV7-2 and TRBJ1-4; D unresolved. The germline gives CDR1 SGHTA, CDR2 FQGNSA. Trimming left V 7 bases short and J 8 bases short, with 17 bases between. The CDR3 spans 14 residues. The CDR3 sequence is CASTVGGLREKLFF. In nucleotides, the CDR3 is TGTGCCAGCACCGTGGGCGGGTTAAGGGAAAAACTGTTTTTT.

This rearrangement joins TRBV14 to TRBJ1-1; no clear D. CDR1 SGHDN and CDR2 FVKESK come from the germline V gene. V gave up 4 bases and J gave up 2 bases, with 11 bases separating them. The CDR3 totals 14 residues. Here the CDR3 reads CASSPSTHNTEAFF. The CDR3 DNA reads as TGTGCCAGCAGCCCGTCCACACATAACACTGAAGCTTTCTTT.

The DNA of the CDR3 is TGTGCCAGTAGAGCGGGACAGGGGCCTTATGGCTACACCTTC. It translates to CASRAGQGPYGYTF. The rearrangement uses TRBV19 and TRBJ1-2; TRBD1 matches at 10 bases. With V trimmed by 6 bases and J by 5 bases, 6 bases remained unmatched. The germline V gene has CDR1 LNHDA and CDR2 SQIVND (reference sequence). The CDR3 sequence is 14 residues long.

The DNA of the CDR3 is TGTGCCAGCAGCTTAGGCTGGTACGAGCAGTACTTC. This gives the protein CASSLGWYEQYF. The chain has TRBV7-2 and TRBJ2-7; no reliable D call. The CDR3 is made up of 12 amino acids. The V end was cut by 1 base, the J end by 4 bases, with 5 bases between. Germline values: CDR1 SGHTA, CDR2 FQGNSA.

This clone turned up a few times. The J gene is TRBJ2-3, the V gene TRBV6-4, with 14 bases fitting TRBD2. Germline trimming cut 5 bases from V and 5 bases from J; bases unmatched to any gene: 3. The CDR3 extends over 15 amino acids. Germline CDR1 MRHNA, CDR2 SNTAGT. CDR3: CASSLGTSGGDTQYF. For the CDR3, the DNA is TGTGCCAGCAGTCTCGGGACTAGCGGGGGAGATACGCAGTATTTT.

V usage is TRBV21-1 and J usage is TRBJ2-5; TRBD2 is the table's D call and was not checked against the DNA. TRBV21-1 is reported as a pseudogene. This CDR3 comprises 19 residues. CDR3 in amino acids: CASSKIKVMVRGAWETQYF. The CDR3 nucleotides are TGTGCCAGCAGCAAGATTAAAGTTATGGTGCGGGGGGCCTGGGAGACCCAGTACTTC.

This chain connects TRBV2 to TRBJ1-2; TRBD1 matches at 9 bases. This CDR3 contains 14 residues. From germline, CDR1 is SNHLY and CDR2 FYNNEI. V lost 6 bases and J lost 7; bases outside the gene matches: 9. CDR3 nucleotides: TGTGCCAGCAGGGCCCTGGGACAGGGTGGTGGCTACACCTTC. Translated: CASRALGQGGGYTF.

The sample holds one count of this clone. J is TRBJ2-7 and V is TRBV5-1; a possible D gene is TRBD2 (5 bases). Trimming removed 1 base at V and 2 bases at J, with 7 bases between. This CDR3 contains 13 residues. Germline-derived CDR1 and CDR2 are SGHRS and YFSETQ. The CDR3 DNA reads as TGCGCCAGCAGCTTGCCCGGGACCTACGAGCAGTACTTC. Amino acid sequence: CASSLPGTYEQYF. Using reference TRBV5-1 and TRBJ2-7 for the parts outside the CDR3, the full variable domain is KAGVTQTPRYLIKTRGQQVTLSCSPISGHRSVSWYQQTPGQGLQFLFEYFSETQRNKGNFPGRFSGRQFSNSRSEMNVSTLELGDSALYLCASSLPGTYEQYFGPGTRLTVT.

The chain employs TRBV7-2 and TRBJ2-2; the D is unclear. Germline V gene data show CDR1 as SGHTA and CDR2 as FQGNSA. The CDR3 has 17 amino acids. Trimming shortened V by 0 bases and J by 0 bases, and 11 bases separated the two germline ends. The CDR3 sequence: CASSLAFPVTNTGELFF. CDR3 in DNA: TGTGCCAGCAGCTTAGCGTTCCCAGTTACGAACACCGGGGAGCTGTTTTTT.

The chain combines TRBV7-2 with TRBJ1-2; 7 nucleotides line up with TRBD1. CDR1 and CDR2 (germline): SGHTA, FQGNSA. This CDR3 spans 16 amino acids. V shed 5 bases and J 4 bases; nucleotides not matched to a gene: 13. The CDR3 protein is CASSPPNPGTAYGYTF. Written as DNA, the CDR3 is TGTGCCAGCAGCCCCCCCAACCCCGGGACAGCCTATGGCTACACCTTC. The full variable domain, its missing parts supplied by reference TRBV7-2 and TRBJ1-2, is GAGVSQSPSNKVTEKGKDVELRCDPISGHTALYWYRQSLGQGLEFLIYFQGNSAPDKSGLPSDRFSAERTGGSVSTLTIQRTQQEDSAVYLCASSPPNPGTAYGYTFGSGTRLTVV.

The rearrangement uses TRBV12-3 or TRBV12-4 and TRBJ1-2; no clear D gene. The length of the CDR3 is 13 residues. Trimming took 8 bases from V and 3 from J, leaving 13 bases between them. Here the CDR3 reads CASAIGRDYGYTF. The CDR3 nucleotides read TGTGCCAGCGCAATTGGAAGAGACTATGGCTACACCTTC.